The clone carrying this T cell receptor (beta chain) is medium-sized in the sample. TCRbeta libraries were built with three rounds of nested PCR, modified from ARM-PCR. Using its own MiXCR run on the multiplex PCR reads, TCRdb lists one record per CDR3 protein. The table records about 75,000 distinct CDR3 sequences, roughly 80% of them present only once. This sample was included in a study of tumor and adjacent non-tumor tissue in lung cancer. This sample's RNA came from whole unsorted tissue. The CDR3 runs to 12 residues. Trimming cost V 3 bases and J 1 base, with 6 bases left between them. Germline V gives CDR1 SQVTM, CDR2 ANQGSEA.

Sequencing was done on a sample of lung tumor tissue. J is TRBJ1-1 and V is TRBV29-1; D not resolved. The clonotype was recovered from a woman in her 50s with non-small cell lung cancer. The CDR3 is CSVEEGNTEAFF. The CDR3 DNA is TGCAGCGTTGAGGAAGGGAACACTGAAGCTTTCTTT.